Detailed here is one TCR beta chain. The antigen is undetermined. The record originates from a study of memory CD4+ T cells and cytomegalovirus serostatus. The length of the CDR3 is 14 residues. The V and J ends lost 4 bases and 4 bases respectively, with 11 bases between them. CDR1 KGHSH and CDR2 LQKENI come from the germline V gene. The sort gate was single viable CD3+CD4+CD8-CD45RO+ cells for memory CD4+ T cells. Original analysis: After removing out-of-frame reads, around 2,000,000 distinct TCRbeta sequences remained. The assay was immunoSEQ multiplex PCR, and TCRdb's table has in-frame clones only and misses some. V, J and clone size were drawn from that table, and D and trimming were deduced from the DNA. The profile covers roughly 54,000 clones, with about 80% appearing a single time and about 1.5% taken by the ten largest. Points from the study as a whole: Suggested: most of the CMV-linked TCR signature lies in CD4+ memory cells.

Sequencing was performed on memory CD4+ T cells from blood. This chain joins TRBV18 and TRBJ2-1; D may be TRBD1 (5 bases). The receptor was derived from an adult in good health and CMV-seronegative. CDR3 residues: CASSLVGQYNEQFF. The CDR3 DNA is TGTGCCAGCTCACTTGTGGGGCAATACAATGAGCAGTTCTTC. Combining the CDR3 with reference TRBV18 and TRBJ2-1 gives the whole variable domain NAGVMQNPRHLVRRRGQEARLRCSPMKGHSHVYWYRQLPEEGLKFMVYLQKENIIDESGMPKERFSAEFPKEGPSILRIQQVVRGDSAAYFCASSLVGQYNEQFFGPGTRLTVL.